This TCR beta chain was captured by sequencing in a study of T cell clusters in autoimmune cytopenias. Study results and limitations: Healthy donors had approximately 3.1-fold more exclusive TRB clusters than active autoimmune hepatitis patients.

One tube held mixed TRB-A and TRB-B primer pools for touch-down PCR. TCRdb reprocessed the multiplex PCR reads, with one entry per CDR3 protein and no DNA. The table lists roughly 4,200 distinct CDR3 sequences, with about 18% in the top ten. The CDR3 length is 15 residues. The germline V gene has CDR1 MNHEY and CDR2 SMNVEV (reference sequence). TRB amplification used roughly 250 ng of peripheral blood genomic DNA. Points on this clonotype: Its antigen is currently unknown.

The sample was also reused in another study, on T cell repertoires in aging, cancer and after chemotherapy. That report notes: Repeat sampling of healthy donors over several months to years showed clear clonal overlap. In healthy donors, age-related TCR diversity loss mainly reflected lost richness. In each cancer cohort, median generation probability increased across chemotherapy, suggesting thymic output rebounded.

J is TRBJ1-5 and V is TRBV27; TCRdb proposes TRBD1, but this gene call is untestable without DNA. The sample comprised peripheral blood. The receptor was isolated from a human donor in good health. CDR3 protein: CASSAGQGANQPQHF.